This T cell receptor (beta chain) was captured in a study of blood T cell repertoires in COVID-19. Study summary: In each case, the material was cDNA or gDNA derived from T cells, B-cell-depleted T cells, or PBMCs.

The authors' processing: By means of reference gene primer amplification, nucleated cell counts were estimated. The table came from immunoSEQ multiplex PCR; TCRdb's copy has only in-frame clones and leaves some out. V and J calls and clone size are copied from that table; D and trimming were computed from the DNA. The sample holds about 150,000 clones; 75% to 85% are singletons and the top ten take 7% to 10%. This CDR3 contains 14 residues. Unmatched junction bases numbered 5, after V lost 3 bases and J lost 5 bases. Germline-derived CDR1 and CDR2 are LGHDT and YNNKEL (reference sequence). V and J are TRBV3-1 (or the pseudogene TRBV3-2) and TRBJ2-5, with TRBD2 matching 8 bases. What was sequenced was peripheral blood. The TCR originated in a human donor with acute or convalescent COVID-19. The donor label of this sample is uncertain. The CDR3 DNA reads TGTGCCAGCAGCCACCGGGGGGGCCGGGAGACCCAGTACTTC. Its translation is CASSHRGGRETQYF.